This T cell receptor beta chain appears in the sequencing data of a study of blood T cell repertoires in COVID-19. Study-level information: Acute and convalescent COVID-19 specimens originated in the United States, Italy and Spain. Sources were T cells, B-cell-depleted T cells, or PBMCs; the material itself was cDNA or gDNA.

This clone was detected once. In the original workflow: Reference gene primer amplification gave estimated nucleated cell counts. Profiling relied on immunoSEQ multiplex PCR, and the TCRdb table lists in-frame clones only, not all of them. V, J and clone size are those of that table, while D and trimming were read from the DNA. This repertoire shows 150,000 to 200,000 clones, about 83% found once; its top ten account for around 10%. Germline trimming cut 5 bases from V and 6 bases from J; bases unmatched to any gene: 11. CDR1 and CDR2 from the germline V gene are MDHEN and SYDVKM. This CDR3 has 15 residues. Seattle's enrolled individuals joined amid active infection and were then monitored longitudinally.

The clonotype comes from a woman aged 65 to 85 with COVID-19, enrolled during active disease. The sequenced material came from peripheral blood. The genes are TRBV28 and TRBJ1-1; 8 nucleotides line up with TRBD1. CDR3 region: CASSPVPDRAPEAFF. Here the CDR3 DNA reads TGTGCCAGCAGTCCAGTTCCGGACAGGGCCCCTGAAGCTTTCTTT. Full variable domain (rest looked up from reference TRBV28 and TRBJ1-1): DVKVTQSSRYLVKRTGEKVFLECVQDMDHENMFWYRQDPGLGLRLIYFSYDVKMKEKGDIPEGYSVSREKKERFSLILESASTNQTSMYLCASSPVPDRAPEAFFGQGTRLTVV.